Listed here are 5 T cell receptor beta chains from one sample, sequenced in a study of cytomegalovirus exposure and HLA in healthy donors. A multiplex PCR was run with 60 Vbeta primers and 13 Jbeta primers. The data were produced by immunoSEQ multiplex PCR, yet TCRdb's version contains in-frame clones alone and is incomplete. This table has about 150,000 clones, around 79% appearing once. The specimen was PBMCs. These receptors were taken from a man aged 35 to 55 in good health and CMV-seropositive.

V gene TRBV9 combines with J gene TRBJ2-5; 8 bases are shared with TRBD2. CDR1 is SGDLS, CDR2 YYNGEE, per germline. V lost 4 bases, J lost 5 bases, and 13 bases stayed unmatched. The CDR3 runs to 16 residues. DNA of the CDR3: TGTGCCAGCAGCTCTACCTCGGCGGGAGGACTGGAGACCCAGTACTTC. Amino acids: CASSSTSAGGLETQYF.

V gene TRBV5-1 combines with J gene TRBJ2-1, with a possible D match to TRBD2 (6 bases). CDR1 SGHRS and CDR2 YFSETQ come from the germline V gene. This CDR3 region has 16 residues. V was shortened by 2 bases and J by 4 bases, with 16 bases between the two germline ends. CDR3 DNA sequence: TGCGCCAGCAGCTTATCGGGACTCGGGAAGTACAATGAGCAGTTCTTC. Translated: CASSLSGLGKYNEQFF. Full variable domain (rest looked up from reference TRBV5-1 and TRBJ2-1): KAGVTQTPRYLIKTRGQQVTLSCSPISGHRSVSWYQQTPGQGLQFLFEYFSETQRNKGNFPGRFSGRQFSNSRSEMNVSTLELGDSALYLCASSLSGLGKYNEQFFGPGTRLTVL.

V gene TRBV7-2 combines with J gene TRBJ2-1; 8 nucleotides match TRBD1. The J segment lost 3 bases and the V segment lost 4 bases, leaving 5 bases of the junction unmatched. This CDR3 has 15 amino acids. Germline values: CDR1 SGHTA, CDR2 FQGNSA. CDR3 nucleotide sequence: TGTGCCAGCAGCTCAGACAGGGGCGGCTACAATGAGCAGTTCTTC. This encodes CASSSDRGGYNEQFF. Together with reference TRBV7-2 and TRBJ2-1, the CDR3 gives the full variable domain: GAGVSQSPSNKVTEKGKDVELRCDPISGHTALYWYRQSLGQGLEFLIYFQGNSAPDKSGLPSDRFSAERTGGSVSTLTIQRTQQEDSAVYLCASSSDRGGYNEQFFGPGTRLTVL.

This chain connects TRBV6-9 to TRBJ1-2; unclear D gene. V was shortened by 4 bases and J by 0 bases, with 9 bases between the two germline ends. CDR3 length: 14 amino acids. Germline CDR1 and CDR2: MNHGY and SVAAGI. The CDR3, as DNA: TGTGCCAGCAGTTCTGCACAAGCTAACTATGGCTACACCTTC. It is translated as CASSSAQANYGYTF.

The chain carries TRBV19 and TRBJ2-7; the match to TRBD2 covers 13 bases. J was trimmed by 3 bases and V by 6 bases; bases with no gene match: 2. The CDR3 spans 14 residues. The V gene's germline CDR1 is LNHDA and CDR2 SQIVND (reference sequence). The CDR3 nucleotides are TGTGCCAGTAGCCGGACTAGCGGGAGCTACGAGCAGTACTTC. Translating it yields CASSRTSGSYEQYF. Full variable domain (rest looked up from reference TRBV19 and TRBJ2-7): DGGITQSPKYLFRKEGQNVTLSCEQNLNHDAMYWYRQDPGQGLRLIYYSQIVNDFQKGDIAEGYSVSREKKESFPLTVTSAQKNPTAFYLCASSRTSGSYEQYFGPGTRLTVT.